This record looks at one T cell receptor beta chain sequence and its context. Its specificity is not known. This table comes from immunoSEQ multiplex PCR, and its TCRdb copy is limited to in-frame clones, with some not included. The table has 250,000 to 300,000 clones, around 87% seen once. Separate from the roughly 670-subject first cohort, the roughly 120-subject validation cohort was the one that the donors belonged to. The sample belongs to a study of cytomegalovirus exposure and HLA in healthy donors. V was pared by 2 bases and J by 2 bases, with 9 bases of the junction left unmatched. Germline V gene lookup returns CDR1 MGHRA and CDR2 YSYEKL. This CDR3 contains 16 residues. Study outcomes and limitations: Reports indicated that the classifier achieved high specificity and sensitivity in diagnosing cytomegalovirus status. Researchers counted 150 to 200 TCR beta chains as cytomegalovirus-associated. TCR clusters originating in the first cohort tended to co-occur in the roughly 120 validation repertoires, according to a later analysis.

The sequenced sample consisted of PBMCs. The gene calls are TRBV4-1 and TRBJ2-7; TRBD1 matches at 7 bases. This receptor was taken from a woman aged 18-29 years in good health and CMV-seronegative. CDR3 bases: TGCGCCAGCAGCCAACCCGAGACAGGGTACCCCTACGAGCAGTACTTC. Encoded protein: CASSQPETGYPYEQYF.